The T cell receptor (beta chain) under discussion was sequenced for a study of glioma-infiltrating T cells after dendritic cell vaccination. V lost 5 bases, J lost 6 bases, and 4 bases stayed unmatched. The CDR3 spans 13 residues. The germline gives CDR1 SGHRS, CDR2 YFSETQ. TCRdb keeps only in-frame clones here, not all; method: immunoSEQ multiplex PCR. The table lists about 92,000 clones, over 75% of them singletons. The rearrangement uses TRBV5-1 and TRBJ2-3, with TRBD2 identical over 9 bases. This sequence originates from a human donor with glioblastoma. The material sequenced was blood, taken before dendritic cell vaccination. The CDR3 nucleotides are TGCGCCAGCAGGACTAGCGGTGTTGATACGCAGTATTTT. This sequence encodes CASRTSGVDTQYF.